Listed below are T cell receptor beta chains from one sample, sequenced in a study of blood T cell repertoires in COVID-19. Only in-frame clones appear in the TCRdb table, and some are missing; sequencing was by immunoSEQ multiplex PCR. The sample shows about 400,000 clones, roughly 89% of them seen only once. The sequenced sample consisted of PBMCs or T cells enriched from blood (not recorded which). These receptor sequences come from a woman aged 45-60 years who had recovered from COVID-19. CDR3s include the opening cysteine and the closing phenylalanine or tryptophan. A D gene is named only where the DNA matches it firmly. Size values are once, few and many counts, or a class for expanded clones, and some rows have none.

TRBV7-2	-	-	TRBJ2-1	TGTGCCAGCAGCTTAAAGGCGGGTCCACCGGGGAATGAGCAGTTCTTC	CASSLKAGPPGNEQFF
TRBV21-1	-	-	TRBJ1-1	TGTGCCAGCAGCAAAGCGCTTTGTCACACCACCACTGAAGCTTTCTTT	CASSKALCHTTTEAFF
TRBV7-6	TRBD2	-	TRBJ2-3	TGTGCCAGCAGCACGAGACTAGCGGGGAACACAGATACGCAGTATTTT	CASSTRLAGNTDTQYF
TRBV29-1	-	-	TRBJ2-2	TGCAGCGTTGATGATGGTAGAGCCACCGGGGAGCTGTTTTTT	CSVDDGRATGELFF
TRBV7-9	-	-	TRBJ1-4	TGTGCCAGCAAAAGGCCGGCGGAGGAAAAACTGTTTTTT	CASKRPAEEKLFF
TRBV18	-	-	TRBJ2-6	TGTGCCAGCTCCCCGTCAATGGGAGGAGGGGCCAACGTCCTGACTTTC	CASSPSMGGGANVLTF
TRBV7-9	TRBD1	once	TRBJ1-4	TGTGCCAGCAGCTTACGGACCGGGACAGGGGGCTTACAGGGTGAAAAACTGTTTTTT	CASSLRTGTGGLQGEKLFF
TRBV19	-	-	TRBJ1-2	TGTGCCAGTATTCAACAGGGAGCTAACTATGGCTACACCTTC	CASIQQGANYGYTF
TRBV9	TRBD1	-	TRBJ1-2	TGTGCCAGCAGCGTAGGGGGGACAGGGTCCTATGGCTACACCTTC	CASSVGGTGSYGYTF
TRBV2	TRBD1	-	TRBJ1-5	TGTGCCAGCAGTAACGACAGGGCTCAGCCCCAGCATTTT	CASSNDRAQPQHF
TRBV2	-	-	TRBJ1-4	TGTGCCACACGGTTTAATGAAAAACTGTTTTTT	CATRFNEKLFF
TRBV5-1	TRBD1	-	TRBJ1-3	TGCGCCAGCAGCTTGGGACAGGGACCGCTCCTCTCTGGAAACACCATATATTTT	CASSLGQGPLLSGNTIYF
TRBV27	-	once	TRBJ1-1	TGTGCCAGCAGGGGCATGAACACTGAAGCTTTCTTT	CASRGMNTEAFF
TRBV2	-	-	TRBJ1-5	TGTGCCAGCTCTTTAGATTCCGGGACACTAACCCATAACCAGCCCCAGCATTTT	CASSLDSGTLTHNQPQHF
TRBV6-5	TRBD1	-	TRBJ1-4	TGTGCCAGCAGAAAACAGGGGACTAATGAAAAACTGTTTTTT	CASRKQGTNEKLFF
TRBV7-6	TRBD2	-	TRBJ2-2	TGTGCCAGCAGCTTTCCGACTAGCGGGGGGCGGAACACCGGGGAGCTGTTTTTT	CASSFPTSGGRNTGELFF